This T cell receptor (beta chain) was sequenced for a study of beta chain features in type 1 diabetes. Study-wide points: Type 1 diabetes patients had TCRB CDR3s that were shorter (moderately but significantly so) in all four CD4+ subsets.

V shed 5 bases and J shed 0 bases, with 20 bases lying between them. The germline V gene encodes CDR1 SGDLS and CDR2 YYNGEE. The CDR3 loop spans 18 amino acids. Sorted CD4+ subsets: naive, central memory, regulatory, stem cell-like memory (CD45RO/CCR7/CD25/CD127/CD95/CD27 panel). Note on this clone: Antigen: not known.

Of the isolated RNA, all was reverse transcribed, and so the sequenced material was expressed TCRB transcripts. TCRdb's table, derived via immunoSEQ multiplex PCR, lists solely in-frame clones and lacks some. The table records about 160,000 clones, just over 8% of them present only once. Sequencing used central memory CD4+ T cells from blood. The TCR comes from a woman in her late teens or twenties with type 1 diabetes. The chain links TRBV9 to TRBJ1-4, with D perhaps matching TRBD1 (5 bases). CDR3 sequence (DNA): TGTGCCAGCAGTGACATGAAGGGACGGGGGACAACTAATGAAAAACTGTTTTTT. This sequence encodes CASSDMKGRGTTNEKLFF.